This T cell receptor (beta chain) is from a study of regulatory T cells in long-lasting Graves disease. Specified time point: newly diagnosed GD, antithyroid drugs for less than 3 months. RNA from PBMCs was the source of the TCR library. Patients were from an endocrinology department in Xi'an, China. The CDR3 sequence is 15 residues long. Per the germline V gene, CDR1 is LGHNA and CDR2 is YNFKEQ. V lost 1 base to trimming and J lost 1 base, with 11 bases between them. In its sample, this clonotype was seen many times. No antigen is known for it. Arm-PCR of CDR3 regions and iRepertoire HTBI primers were used to build TCR beta libraries. TCRdb re-analysed the multiplex PCR reads in MiXCR, keeping a single row per CDR3 protein. The sample has under 800,000 distinct CDR3 sequences; roughly 15% are singletons. Regarding the study as a whole: Persistent Graves' disease cases displayed lower TCR diversity than newly diagnosed ones.

The sample was also reused in another study, on T cells in Graves' hyperthyroidism and ophthalmopathy. From that paper: Exclusion criteria comprised uncontrolled infection, other autoimmune disease, pregnancy or lactation. The TCR CDR3 first-round RT-PCR relied on the HTBI primer set.

This chain links TRBV4-2 with TRBJ2-7; the D is unclear. The sequence derives from a woman aged 25 to 39 with Graves disease. The specimen was peripheral blood mononuclear cells (PBMCs), collected at new diagnosis, from a patient treated with antithyroid drugs. The CDR3 coding sequence is TGTGCCAGCAGCCAAGGAGCCGAAACGTCCTACGAGCAGTACTTC. Encoded protein: CASSQGAETSYEQYF.